This T cell receptor (beta chain) is from a study of shared clonotypes between healthy human individuals. V dropped 3 bases and J dropped 4; count of bases not matched to a gene: 4. The germline CDR1 and CDR2 sequences are SGDLS and YYNGEE. The CDR3 loop spans 14 amino acids. Naive CD8 isolation took CD45RO-negative cells positively selected for CCR7 and excluded terminally differentiated effector memory CD45RA+ cells. Sequenced by immunoSEQ multiplex PCR; TCRdb stores in-frame clones only, minus some. This table holds some 2 million clones, about 95% found once. Material for sequencing was naive CD8+ T cells sorted from blood. The genes are TRBV9 and TRBJ2-1, with TRBD1 matching 7 bases. This TCR was recovered from a man aged 18-30 years in good health. This CDR3 reads CASSGQGSYNEQFF. DNA for the CDR3: TGTGCCAGCAGCGGACAGGGAAGTTACAATGAGCAGTTCTTC.